This T cell receptor (beta chain) was obtained from a study of T-cell memory formation after mild COVID-19. Study-wide context: Each donor largely had its own TCR clusters. Study-wide points: Most CD4+ clones that shrank were in CM and EM, while CD8+ ones turned up in EMRA.

In its sample, this clonotype was seen a few times. Its antigen is still unknown. After 5'RACE with constant-segment primers, TCR alpha and TCR beta cDNA libraries carrying sample barcodes and UMIs were obtained. Each CDR3 protein gets one entry after TCRdb re-called the 5' RACE reads with MiXCR. The sample carries 410,000 or so distinct CDR3 sequences, less than 25% recorded once. The TCR comes from an adult woman who had mild COVID-19 (a few samples of this study predate the infection). Cell type and time point are not known. The sample comprised PBMCs or a T cell subset sorted from them (not recorded which).

The CDR3 sequence: CSVADSNTEAFF. CDR3 sequence (DNA): TGCAGCGTCGCCGACTCGAACACTGAAGCTTTCTTT. The chain has TRBV29-1 and TRBJ1-1; D not certain. CDR3 length equals 12 residues. V gave up 6 bases and J gave up 1 base, with 9 bases separating them. The germline CDR1 and CDR2 sequences are SQVTM and ANQGSEA.